This T cell receptor (beta chain) was captured by sequencing in a study of molecular identifiers for immune sequencing clone quantification. Whole-study results and caveats: Jurkat TCR RNA spiked in from one cell (amid roughly 970,000 naive cells) was reportedly detectable. Clones with over 20 RNA copies captured over 99% of effector molecules but under 1% of naive ones.

Bulk libraries came from a prior protocol with listed TCR primers. TCRdb independently ran MiXCR on the PCR reads; one entry per CDR3 protein. The table records over 55,000 distinct CDR3 sequences, 15% to 20% of them present only once. V dropped 5 bases and J dropped 4; count of bases not matched to a gene: 5. The CDR3 has 16 residues. Germline-derived CDR1 and CDR2 are LNHNV and YYDKDF (reference sequence). This clonotype was observed at least ten times. Its antigen remains unknown. The rearrangement uses TRBV15 and TRBJ2-3, with 14 bases matching TRBD2. Sequencing was done on a sample of naive CD8+ T cells from blood, with Jurkat cell RNA spiked in. The sample's subset: FACS-sorted CD8+CD4-CCR7+CD45RA+ naive T cells. The source is a human donor in good health. Some libraries in this study had Jurkat cell RNA spiked in. DNA for the CDR3: TGTGCCACCAGCCGAAGGGGACTAGCGGGAGCAGATACGCAGTATTTT. This sequence encodes CATSRRGLAGADTQYF. Full variable domain (rest looked up from reference TRBV15 and TRBJ2-3): DAMVIQNPRYQVTQFGKPVTLSCSQTLNHNVMYWYQQKSSQAPKLLFHYYDKDFNNEADTPDNFQSRRPNTSFCFLDIRSPGLGDTAMYLCATSRRGLAGADTQYFGPGTRLTVL.